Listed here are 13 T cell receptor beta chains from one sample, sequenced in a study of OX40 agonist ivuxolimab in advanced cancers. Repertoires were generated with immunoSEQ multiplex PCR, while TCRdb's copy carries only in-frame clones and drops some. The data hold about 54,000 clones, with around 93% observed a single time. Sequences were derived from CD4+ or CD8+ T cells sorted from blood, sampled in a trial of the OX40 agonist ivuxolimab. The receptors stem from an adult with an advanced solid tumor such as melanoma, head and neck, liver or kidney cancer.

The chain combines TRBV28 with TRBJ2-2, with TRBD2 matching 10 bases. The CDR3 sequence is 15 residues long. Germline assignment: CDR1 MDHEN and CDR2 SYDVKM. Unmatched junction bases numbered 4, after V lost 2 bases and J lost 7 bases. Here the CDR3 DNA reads TGTGCCAGCAGTTTAATCCTAGCGGGAGTCGGGGAGCTGTTTTTT. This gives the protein CASSLILAGVGELFF.

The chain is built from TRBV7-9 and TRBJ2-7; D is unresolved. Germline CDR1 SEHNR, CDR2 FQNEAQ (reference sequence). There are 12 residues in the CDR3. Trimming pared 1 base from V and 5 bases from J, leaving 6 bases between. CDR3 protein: CASSLVSHEQYF. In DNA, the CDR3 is TGTGCCAGCAGCTTAGTGTCCCACGAGCAGTACTTC.

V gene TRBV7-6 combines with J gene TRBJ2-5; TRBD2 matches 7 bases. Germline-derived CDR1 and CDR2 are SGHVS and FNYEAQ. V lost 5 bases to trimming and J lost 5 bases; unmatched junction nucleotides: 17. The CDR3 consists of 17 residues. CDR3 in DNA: TGTGCCAGCAGCGGAGTGATTGGCGGGAGTGCGTGGGAGACCCAGTACTTC. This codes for CASSGVIGGSAWETQYF.

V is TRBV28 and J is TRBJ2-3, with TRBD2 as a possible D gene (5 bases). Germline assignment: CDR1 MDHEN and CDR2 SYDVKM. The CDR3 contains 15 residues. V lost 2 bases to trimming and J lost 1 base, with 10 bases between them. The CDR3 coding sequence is TGTGCCAGCAGTTTACGACTATTGGGCACAGATACGCAGTATTTT. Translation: CASSLRLLGTDTQYF.

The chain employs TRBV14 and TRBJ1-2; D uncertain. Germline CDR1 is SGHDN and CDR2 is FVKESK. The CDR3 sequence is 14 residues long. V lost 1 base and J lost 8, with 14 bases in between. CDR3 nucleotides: TGTGCCAGCAGCCAAGGTTTAGACTCCTGGGGCTACACCTTC. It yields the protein CASSQGLDSWGYTF. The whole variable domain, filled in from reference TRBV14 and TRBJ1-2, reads EAGVTQFPSHSVIEKGQTVTLRCDPISGHDNLYWYRRVMGKEIKFLLHFVKESKQDESGMPNNRFLAERTGGTYSTLKVQPAELEDSGVYFCASSQGLDSWGYTFGSGTRLTVV.

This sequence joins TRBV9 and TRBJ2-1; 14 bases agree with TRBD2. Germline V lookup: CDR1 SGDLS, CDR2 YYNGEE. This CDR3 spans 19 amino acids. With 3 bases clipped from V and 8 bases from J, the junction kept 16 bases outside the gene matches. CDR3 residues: CASSATSGRALPGRDEQFF. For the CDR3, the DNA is TGTGCCAGCAGCGCGACTAGCGGGAGGGCCCTACCCGGACGCGATGAGCAGTTCTTC.

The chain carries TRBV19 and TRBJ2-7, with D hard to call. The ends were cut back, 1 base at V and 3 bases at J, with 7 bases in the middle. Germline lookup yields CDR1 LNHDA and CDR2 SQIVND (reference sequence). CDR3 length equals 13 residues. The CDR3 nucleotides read TGTGCCAGTAGTATAGGCCTGGGCTACGAGCAGTACTTC. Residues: CASSIGLGYEQYF.

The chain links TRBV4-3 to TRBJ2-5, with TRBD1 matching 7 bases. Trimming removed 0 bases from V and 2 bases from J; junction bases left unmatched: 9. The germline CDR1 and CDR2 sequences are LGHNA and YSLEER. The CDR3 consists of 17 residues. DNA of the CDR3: TGCGCCAGCAGCCAAGAAGCGGACAGGCTATTTCAAGAGACCCAGTACTTC. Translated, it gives CASSQEADRLFQETQYF.

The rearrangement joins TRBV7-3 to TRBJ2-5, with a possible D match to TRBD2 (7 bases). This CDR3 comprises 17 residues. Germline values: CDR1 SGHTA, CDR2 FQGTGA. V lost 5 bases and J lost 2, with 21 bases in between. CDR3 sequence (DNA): TGTGCCAGCAGCCCCAAGGCTGGGGGGAGGGGGCAAGAGACCCAGTACTTC. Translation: CASSPKAGGRGQETQYF.

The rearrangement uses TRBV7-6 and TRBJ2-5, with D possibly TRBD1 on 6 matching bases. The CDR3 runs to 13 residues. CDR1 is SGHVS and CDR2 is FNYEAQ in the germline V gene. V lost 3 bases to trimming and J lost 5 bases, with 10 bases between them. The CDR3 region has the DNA TGTGCCAGCAGCTTTAACAGGGATGAGACCCAGTACTTC. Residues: CASSFNRDETQYF.

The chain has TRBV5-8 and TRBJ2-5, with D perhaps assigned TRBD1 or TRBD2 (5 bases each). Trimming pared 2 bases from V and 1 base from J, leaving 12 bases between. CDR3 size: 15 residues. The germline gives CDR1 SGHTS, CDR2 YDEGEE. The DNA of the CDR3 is TGTGCCAGCAGCTTCCTCGCCGGGACCCAAGAGACCCAGTACTTC. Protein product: CASSFLAGTQETQYF.

The CDR3 protein is CASSPSPWREQYF. The DNA of the CDR3 is TGTGCCAGTAGTCCCTCACCATGGAGGGAGCAGTACTTC. The V gene is TRBV19, the J gene TRBJ2-7; maybe TRBD2 (5 bases). The germline CDR1 and CDR2 sequences are LNHDA and SQIVND (reference sequence). The CDR3 loop spans 13 amino acids. V was clipped by 5 bases and J by 7 bases, with 15 bases between them. The full variable domain, with the rest looked up from reference TRBV19 and TRBJ2-7, is DGGITQSPKYLFRKEGQNVTLSCEQNLNHDAMYWYRQDPGQGLRLIYYSQIVNDFQKGDIAEGYSVSREKKESFPLTVTSAQKNPTAFYLCASSPSPWREQYFGPGTRLTVT.

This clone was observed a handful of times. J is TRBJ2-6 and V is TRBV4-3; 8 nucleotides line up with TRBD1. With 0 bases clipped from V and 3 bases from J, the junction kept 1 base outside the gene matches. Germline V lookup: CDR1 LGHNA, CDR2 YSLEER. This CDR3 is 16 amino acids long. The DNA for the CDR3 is TGCGCCAGCAGCCAAGAAGGGACAGGTGGGGCCAACGTCCTGACTTTC. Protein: CASSQEGTGGANVLTF.